What follows are 19 T cell receptor beta chains derived from one specimen sequenced in a study of blood T cell repertoires in COVID-19. The table came from immunoSEQ multiplex PCR; TCRdb's copy has only in-frame clones and leaves some out. The profile covers about 44,000 clones, with 88% appearing a single time and 1% to 1.5% taken by the ten largest. Input material: peripheral blood. These receptors originate from a woman aged 40 to 50 with acute or convalescent COVID-19.

V and J are TRBV27 and TRBJ1-1, with 8 bases aligning to TRBD1. This CDR3 is 15 amino acids long. Germline lookup yields CDR1 MNHEY and CDR2 SMNVEV (reference sequence). V shed 2 bases and J 4 bases; nucleotides not matched to a gene: 6. The CDR3 is CASSLQGAIGTEAFF. In DNA, the CDR3 is TGTGCCAGCAGTTTACAGGGGGCTATCGGCACTGAAGCTTTCTTT.

This sequence joins TRBV11-2 and TRBJ1-1; 9 bases fit TRBD1. The CDR3 spans 15 residues. The germline V gene encodes CDR1 SGHAT and CDR2 FQNNGV. Trimming cost V 1 base and J 0 bases; bases outside gene matches: 0. DNA of the CDR3: TGTGCCAGCAGCTTAGGGACAGGGGTGAACACTGAAGCTTTCTTT. Protein product: CASSLGTGVNTEAFF.

This clone has a single count. V gene TRBV28 combines with J gene TRBJ1-5, with D possibly being TRBD1 (6 bases). The germline V gene encodes CDR1 MDHEN and CDR2 SYDVKM. Trimming took off 7 bases at V and 4 bases at J, with 17 bases between the two ends. The CDR3 totals 15 residues. CDR3 DNA: TGTGCCAGCATCTTCGGGGGGCTTCAAAATCAGCCCCAGCATTTT. This translates into CASIFGGLQNQPQHF.

In its sample, this clone was seen once. This chain connects TRBV19 to TRBJ1-4, with D perhaps matching TRBD1 (6 bases). CDR1 and CDR2 (germline): LNHDA, SQIVND (reference sequence). This CDR3 has 14 amino acids. Trimming took off 7 bases at V and 4 bases at J, with 13 bases between the two ends. This CDR3 is CASTFRGGNEKLFF. Here the CDR3 DNA reads TGTGCCAGTACTTTCAGGGGCGGTAATGAAAAACTGTTTTTT.

This clone has just a few counts. The chain is built from TRBV29-1 and TRBJ2-3; TRBD2 aligns across 12 bases. The CDR3 covers 16 residues. The germline V gene encodes CDR1 SQVTM and CDR2 ANQGSEA. Trimming cost V 2 bases and J 5 bases; bases outside gene matches: 8. The chain's CDR3 is CSVETPTSGGQDTQYF. CDR3 coding DNA: TGCAGCGTTGAAACCCCGACTAGCGGGGGACAAGATACGCAGTATTTT.

The V gene is TRBV28, the J gene TRBJ1-1; 7 bases line up with TRBD1. The J segment lost 2 bases and the V segment lost 3 bases, leaving 6 bases of the junction unmatched. Germline values: CDR1 MDHEN, CDR2 SYDVKM. This CDR3 comprises 15 residues. The CDR3 bases are TGTGCCAGCAGTTTGGACCAGGGGGGAAACACTGAAGCTTTCTTT. Translating gives CASSLDQGGNTEAFF.

The chain recombines TRBV29-1 with TRBJ1-5, with 8 bases fitting TRBD1. Germline V gene data show CDR1 as SQVTM and CDR2 as ANQGSEA. Germline trimming cut 6 bases from V and 9 bases from J; bases unmatched to any gene: 10. This CDR3 region has 13 residues. The CDR3 nucleotides read TGCAGCGTGGGACTGACAGGGGAAGGGCCCCAGCATTTT. This encodes CSVGLTGEGPQHF.

This chain links TRBV11-2 with TRBJ1-4; TRBD1 is a possible D gene (5 bases). Germline V gene sequence: CDR1 SGHAT, CDR2 FQNNGV. V lost 5 bases to trimming and J lost 3 bases, with 10 bases between them. CDR3 length equals 14 residues. In DNA, the CDR3 is TGTGCCAGCAGCCTTTTAGGGGCTAATGAAAAACTGTTTTTT. Protein: CASSLLGANEKLFF.

The J gene is TRBJ1-4, the V gene TRBV27, with 10 bases lining up with TRBD1. From germline, CDR1 is MNHEY and CDR2 SMNVEV (reference sequence). The J segment lost 6 bases and the V segment lost 5 bases, leaving 0 bases of the junction unmatched. The CDR3 extends over 13 amino acids. The CDR3 loop reads CASSGTGDEKLFF. The CDR3 DNA sequence: TGTGCCAGCAGTGGGACAGGGGATGAAAAACTGTTTTTT.

The gene calls are TRBV19 and TRBJ1-2; D call uncertain. Germline V lookup: CDR1 LNHDA, CDR2 SQIVND (reference sequence). With 5 bases removed from V and 4 bases from J, the gap between germline ends came to 14 bases. This CDR3 has 14 residues. CDR3 coding DNA: TGTGCCAGTAGTTTACAAGTGAGGGCCTATGGCTACACCTTC. Protein product: CASSLQVRAYGYTF.

This chain joins TRBV19 and TRBJ2-7; TRBD2 aligns across 10 bases. This CDR3 region has 15 residues. From germline, CDR1 is LNHDA and CDR2 SQIVND (reference sequence). V dropped 3 bases and J dropped 5; count of bases not matched to a gene: 7. CDR3 residues: CASSIASGGANEQYF. The DNA of the CDR3 is TGTGCCAGTAGTATTGCGAGCGGGGGGGCCAACGAGCAGTACTTC.

In regard to this clone: Other DNA sequences of this sample code for an identical CDR3. The gene calls are TRBV18 and TRBJ1-1; tentatively, D is TRBD1 (5 bases). Trimming stripped 2 bases from V and 1 base from J, with 5 bases between. Germline CDR1 is KGHSH and CDR2 is LQKENI. CDR3 size: 13 residues. As DNA, the CDR3 is TGTGCCAGCTCACCAGGACAGAACACTGAAGCTTTCTTT. It encodes CASSPGQNTEAFF.

This chain joins TRBV3-1 (or the pseudogene TRBV3-2) and TRBJ1-5, with TRBD1 matching over 7 bases. The CDR3 runs to 16 residues. Germline CDR1 LGHDT, CDR2 YNNKEL (reference sequence). V lost 3 bases, J lost 0 bases, and 5 bases stayed unmatched. The CDR3 reads CASSHARDSSNQPQHF. The CDR3 bases are TGTGCCAGCAGCCATGCTAGGGACAGTAGCAATCAGCCCCAGCATTTT.

The sample holds a few counts of this clone. V and J are TRBV28 and TRBJ1-5; 8 nucleotides align to TRBD1. Germline loops: CDR1 MDHEN, CDR2 SYDVKM. The CDR3 covers 14 residues. V shed 8 bases, J shed 6 bases, and the junction held 9 bases outside the gene matches. The CDR3: CASVPGQGRQPQHF. The DNA of the CDR3 is TGTGCCAGCGTGCCCGGACAGGGTCGTCAGCCCCAGCATTTT.

V gene TRBV5-6 combines with J gene TRBJ1-2; a possible D gene is TRBD1 (5 bases). This CDR3 region has 17 residues. Germline assignment: CDR1 SGHDT and CDR2 YYEEEE. The V and J ends lost 2 bases and 0 bases respectively, with 17 bases between them. CDR3 sequence: CASSFEQARVANYGYTF. DNA for the CDR3: TGTGCCAGCAGCTTTGAACAGGCTAGGGTGGCTAACTATGGCTACACCTTC.

The V gene is TRBV3-1 (or the pseudogene TRBV3-2), the J gene TRBJ2-7; TRBD1 is a possible D gene (6 bases). Germline V gives CDR1 LGHDT, CDR2 YNNKEL (reference sequence). Trimming took off 5 bases at V and 6 bases at J, with 14 bases between the two ends. The CDR3 totals 13 residues. The CDR3 DNA reads as TGTGCCAGCAGCGATGTTACAGGGTCCGAGCAGTACTTC. This gives the protein CASSDVTGSEQYF.

Written as DNA, the CDR3 is TGTGCCAGCAGCCCAGGACCGGGATCCCTCGAGCAGTACTTC. Amino acids: CASSPGPGSLEQYF. The chain is built from TRBV3-1 (or the pseudogene TRBV3-2) and TRBJ2-7; perhaps TRBD2 as D (5 bases). Germline lookup yields CDR1 LGHDT and CDR2 YNNKEL (reference sequence). CDR3 length: 14 amino acids. V gave up 4 bases and J gave up 6 bases, with 16 bases separating them.

The J gene is TRBJ1-6, the V gene TRBV6-4; the D is unclear. V was cut by 0 bases and J by 7 bases, with 4 bases left in between. CDR1 and CDR2 (germline): MRHNA, SNTAGT. The CDR3 has 13 residues. CDR3 sequence (DNA): TGTGCCAGCAGTGACTCCGAGAATTCACCCCTCCACTTT. It translates to CASSDSENSPLHF.

This sequence joins TRBV28 and TRBJ1-4; 10 nucleotides agree with TRBD1. The trim removed 6 bases at V and 3 bases at J, leaving 7 bases unmatched. The CDR3 covers 16 residues. Germline-derived CDR1 and CDR2 are MDHEN and SYDVKM. The CDR3 bases are TGTGCCAGCAGCTCCCCGGGACAGGGGCCTAATGAAAAACTGTTTTTT. Protein sequence: CASSSPGQGPNEKLFF.